The 21 T cell receptor beta chains listed next were all sequenced from one sample in a study of early T cells in non-severe SARS-CoV-2 infection. Each CDR3 protein is one row after TCRdb ran MiXCR on the 5' RACE reads. Altogether about 69,000 distinct CDR3 sequences are present, over 10% being singletons, with the ten largest covering around 5%. This sample comprised whole blood, obtained at baseline. The receptors derive from an adult who was a healthcare worker with PCR-confirmed SARS-CoV-2 infection or an uninfected control (not recorded which).

The rearrangement links TRBV6-5 to TRBJ2-7; 10 bases agree with TRBD1. The CDR3 loop spans 14 amino acids. Trimming cost V 6 bases and J 2 bases; bases outside gene matches: 4. Germline loops: CDR1 MNHEY, CDR2 SVGAGI. This CDR3 reads CASRPDRGAYEQYF. The CDR3 DNA sequence: TGTGCCAGCAGACCGGACAGGGGGGCCTACGAGCAGTACTTC.

V and J are TRBV9 and TRBJ1-3; maybe TRBD1 (5 bases). V was trimmed by 3 bases and J by 0 bases, leaving 7 bases between them. CDR1 and CDR2 (germline): SGDLS, YYNGEE. CDR3 size: 14 residues. CDR3 sequence: CASSGTFSGNTIYF. The CDR3 DNA is TGTGCCAGCAGCGGGACATTCTCTGGAAACACCATATATTTT.

The V call is TRBV3-1, the J call TRBJ2-3, with 8 positions matching TRBD2. The junction had 13 bases not matched to a gene; V was cut back by 4 bases and J by 7 bases. The CDR3 extends over 16 amino acids. The germline V gene has CDR1 LGHDT and CDR2 YNNKEL (reference sequence). Written as DNA, the CDR3 is TGTGCCAGCAGCCCCCCGGGCGGGAGGACGTCGAATACGCAGTATTTT. Translating gives CASSPPGGRTSNTQYF.

This clonotype has ten or more counts. J is TRBJ1-1 and V is TRBV24-1; D is ambiguous. The CDR3 length is 11 residues. Germline V gives CDR1 KGHDR, CDR2 SFDVKD. V lost 9 bases to trimming and J lost 7 bases, with 11 bases between them. CDR3 protein: CATPPKVEAFF. CDR3 DNA sequence: TGTGCCACCCCCCCGAAAGTTGAAGCTTTCTTT.

V gene TRBV4-1 combines with J gene TRBJ2-7; TRBD1 agrees at 7 bases. V shed 1 base and J 1 base; nucleotides not matched to a gene: 4. The CDR3 runs 15 residues. Per the germline V gene, CDR1 is MGHRA and CDR2 is YSYEKL. The CDR3 here is CASSQGQGFSYEQYF. In DNA, the CDR3 is TGCGCCAGCAGCCAAGGACAGGGTTTTTCCTACGAGCAGTACTTC.

This clonotype was seen a handful of times. The chain combines TRBV27 with TRBJ2-7; D not resolved. Germline V lookup: CDR1 MNHEY, CDR2 SMNVEV (reference sequence). Between the trimmed V and J ends, which lost 0 bases and 4 bases, there was a span of 16 bases. This CDR3 has 16 residues. CDR3 protein: CASSLSSQAHYYEQYF. The CDR3 coding sequence is TGTGCCAGCAGTTTATCTTCCCAGGCCCACTATTACGAGCAGTACTTC.

The chain has TRBV7-2 and TRBJ1-2, with unresolved D. CDR1 is SGHTA, CDR2 FQGNSA, per germline. V was trimmed by 0 bases and J by 0 bases, leaving 11 bases between them. The CDR3 contains 16 residues. CDR3 DNA sequence: TGTGCCAGCAGCTTAGCGTTAACAGCCTCTAACTATGGCTACACCTTC. As protein: CASSLALTASNYGYTF. The whole variable domain, filled in from reference TRBV7-2 and TRBJ1-2, reads GAGVSQSPSNKVTEKGKDVELRCDPISGHTALYWYRQSLGQGLEFLIYFQGNSAPDKSGLPSDRFSAERTGGSVSTLTIQRTQQEDSAVYLCASSLALTASNYGYTFGSGTRLTVV.

V and J are TRBV2 and TRBJ2-3; the D is unclear. Trimming shortened V by 2 bases and J by 7 bases, and 13 bases separated the two germline ends. Germline V CDR1 and CDR2: SNHLY, FYNNEI. The length of the CDR3 is 14 residues. The CDR3 region has the DNA TGTGCCAGCAGTGAAACCTCGTCGGTGAATACGCAGTATTTT. It is translated as CASSETSSVNTQYF.

In its sample, this clonotype was seen many times. This rearrangement joins TRBV20-1 to TRBJ2-3, with 12 bases matching TRBD2. The ends lost 4 bases at V and 0 bases at J; junction bases unmatched: 2. This CDR3 is built from 15 residues. The germline V gene encodes CDR1 DFQATT and CDR2 SNEGSKA (reference sequence). The CDR3 is CSATLAGGSTDTQYF. CDR3 bases: TGCAGTGCTACCCTAGCGGGAGGGAGCACAGATACGCAGTATTTT.

A note on this clonotype: A much larger clone lies one base from this, so it may be a read error. The chain is built from TRBV5-4 and TRBJ2-7; 8 bases are shared with TRBD2. This CDR3 has 17 residues. CDR1 and CDR2 from the germline V gene are SGHNT and YYREEE (reference sequence). The CDR3 DNA follows: TGTGCCACCAGCTTGGATAATCTAGCGGGCCTCACCTACGAGCAGTACTTC. Encoded protein: CATSLDNLAGLTYEQYF.

The J gene is TRBJ2-7, the V gene TRBV9, with 7 bases that match TRBD2. The germline V gene encodes CDR1 SGDLS and CDR2 YYNGEE. The CDR3 length is 14 residues. The junction had 7 bases not matched to a gene; V was cut back by 3 bases and J by 4 bases. The CDR3 region has the DNA TGTGCCAGCAGCGCCGCTGGCGGGAGTTACGAGCAGTACTTC. Its protein product is CASSAAGGSYEQYF.

The chain recombines TRBV2 with TRBJ1-1; possible D gene TRBD1, 5 bases. The CDR3 covers 13 residues. The germline gives CDR1 SNHLY, CDR2 FYNNEI. V was clipped by 7 bases and J by 0 bases, with 9 bases between them. CDR3 sequence reads: CASTQGVNTEAFF. CDR3 sequence (DNA): TGTGCCAGCACCCAAGGGGTGAACACTGAAGCTTTCTTT.

The chain recombines TRBV11-2 with TRBJ1-2; the match to TRBD1 covers 7 bases. Germline loops: CDR1 SGHAT, CDR2 FQNNGV. With 7 bases clipped from V and 4 bases from J, the junction kept 24 bases outside the gene matches. This CDR3 is 19 amino acids long. CDR3 residues: CASTQGVGQGVWAPYGYTF. CDR3 in DNA: TGTGCCAGCACCCAAGGGGTAGGGCAGGGGGTTTGGGCTCCCTATGGCTACACCTTC.

This clonotype was seen only a few times. This chain joins TRBV6-5 and TRBJ1-2; TRBD1 might be the D (5 bases). Germline CDR1 reads MNHEY; CDR2 reads SVGAGI. The CDR3 covers 15 residues. Trimming stripped 6 bases from V and 1 base from J, with 15 bases between. In DNA form, the CDR3 reads TGTGCCAGCAGGCGGGGGTCGGGAGTTAACTATGGCTACACCTTC. The encoded protein is CASRRGSGVNYGYTF.

This chain joins TRBV5-1 and TRBJ1-1; D is unresolved. The V end lost 4 bases, the J end lost 0 bases, and 16 bases lay between the germline ends. The CDR3 sequence is 16 residues long. Germline V gives CDR1 SGHRS, CDR2 YFSETQ. The CDR3 here is CASSRESGILNTEAFF. CDR3 DNA sequence: TGCGCCAGCAGCCGGGAATCCGGGATCCTGAACACTGAAGCTTTCTTT.

This chain links TRBV7-8 with TRBJ2-7, with TRBD1 matching over 7 bases. J was trimmed by 2 bases and V by 4 bases; bases with no gene match: 5. CDR3 length: 14 amino acids. Looked up from germline, CDR1 is SGHVS and CDR2 is FQNEAQ. Written as DNA, the CDR3 is TGTGCCAGCAGCTCCGGGACAGCCGCCTACGAGCAGTACTTC. Encoded protein: CASSSGTAAYEQYF.

This clonotype came up a few times. The gene calls are TRBV7-6 and TRBJ2-3; D remains ambiguous. Germline V gene sequence: CDR1 SGHVS, CDR2 FNYEAQ. The CDR3 runs 12 residues. V was shortened by 4 bases and J by 8 bases, with 10 bases between the two germline ends. As DNA, the CDR3 is TGTGCCAGCAGCTCCATCCTTGGTACGCAGTATTTT. Its protein product is CASSSILGTQYF.

V is TRBV9 and J is TRBJ2-5; no definite D call. Germline assignment: CDR1 SGDLS and CDR2 YYNGEE. There are 15 residues in the CDR3. V was pared by 0 bases and J by 1 base, with 10 bases between. This CDR3 reads CASSVAEHLQETQYF. CDR3 bases: TGTGCCAGCAGCGTAGCTGAACATCTCCAAGAGACCCAGTACTTC.

The genes are TRBV5-1 and TRBJ2-1, with TRBD2 identical over 14 bases. J gave up 9 bases and V 4 bases, and 9 bases lay outside the gene matches. Germline assignment: CDR1 SGHRS and CDR2 YFSETQ. There are 16 residues in the CDR3. CDR3 bases: TGCGCCAGCAGCCCTGGACTAGCGGGGGGCTTCCGTGAGCAGTTCTTC. Protein: CASSPGLAGGFREQFF.

This chain links TRBV19 with TRBJ2-7; TRBD1 matches at 9 bases. Germline V lookup: CDR1 LNHDA, CDR2 SQIVND (reference sequence). This CDR3 is 13 amino acids long. Losses at the gene ends were 7 bases for V and 5 bases for J; bases not matched to a gene: 6. CDR3 loop: CASTGTGRHEQYF. CDR3 DNA sequence: TGTGCCAGTACCGGGACAGGGAGGCACGAGCAGTACTTC.

A few counts support this clonotype. This chain links TRBV7-3 with TRBJ1-1; D uncertain. CDR1 and CDR2 (germline): SGHTA, FQGTGA. The CDR3 is made up of 13 amino acids. V dropped 6 bases and J dropped 4 bases, with 12 bases sitting between them. CDR3 DNA: TGTGCCAGCAGGACCCGTCGGATCACTGAAGCTTTCTTT. Translated, it gives CASRTRRITEAFF.